This entry describes one T cell receptor beta chain. With V trimmed by 1 base and J by 7 bases, 5 bases remained unmatched. CDR1 is ENHRY, CDR2 SYGVKD, per germline. The CDR3 has 14 residues. The data stem from a study of cytomegalovirus exposure and HLA in healthy donors. About the research overall: Early on, a data release was issued that held 85 million to 95 million unique TCRs from HLA-typed donors.

Researchers ran the PCR with 60 Vbeta and 13 Jbeta primers. Measured with immunoSEQ multiplex PCR; TCRdb has only the in-frame clones, and not every one. Recorded for this sample: some 110,000 clones. Sequences were obtained from PBMCs. The receptor was isolated from a young man in good health and CMV-seronegative. The chain has TRBV10-3 and TRBJ1-2, with 8 bases matching TRBD1. The CDR3 nucleotides are TGTGCCATCAGTGAGTTTGGACAGGGTACTGGCTACACCTTC. Translated, it gives CAISEFGQGTGYTF.